Shown below are 24 T cell receptor beta chains from a single sample sequenced in a study of siplizumab effects on memory and regulatory T cells. Clones were read by immunoSEQ multiplex PCR, and TCRdb kept only the in-frame ones, dropping some. The data contain tens of thousands of clones, 90% to 95% of them singletons. The sequencing sample was made of CD8+ T cells sorted from blood. These receptor sequences come from a human donor in good health.

As DNA, the CDR3 is TGTGCCAGCAGCAAAGAGACAGGGGTCGCATTCAATCAGCCCCAGCATTTT. This sequence encodes CASSKETGVAFNQPQHF. The chain couples TRBV21-1 to TRBJ1-5; TRBD1 reflects the table's D call only, with no check against the DNA. TRBV21-1 is deemed a pseudogene. The CDR3 length is 17 residues.

The chain combines TRBV29-1 with TRBJ2-7, with D perhaps TRBD1 (5 bases). The length of the CDR3 is 15 residues. The V end was cut by 0 bases, the J end by 0 bases, with 12 bases between. CDR1 SQVTM and CDR2 ANQGSEA come from the germline V gene. CDR3 sequence: CSVEDQNRFSYEQYF. In DNA form, the CDR3 reads TGCAGCGTTGAAGATCAGAACAGGTTCTCCTACGAGCAGTACTTC.

The V gene is TRBV27, the J gene TRBJ1-5; 7 bases fit TRBD1. J was trimmed by 7 bases and V by 3 bases; bases with no gene match: 6. CDR1 and CDR2 from the germline V gene are MNHEY and SMNVEV (reference sequence). This CDR3 has 14 amino acids. The chain's CDR3 is CASSLQTGEQPQHF. For the CDR3, the DNA is TGTGCCAGCAGTTTGCAAACAGGGGAACAGCCCCAGCATTTT.

V and J are TRBV11-2 and TRBJ1-1; D is possibly TRBD1 (5 bases). Germline V CDR1 and CDR2: SGHAT, FQNNGV. V was shortened by 2 bases and J by 2 bases, with 12 bases between the two germline ends. This CDR3 contains 15 residues. CDR3 nucleotides: TGTGCCAGCAGCTTAATTCGACAGACCAACACTGAAGCTTTCTTT. It translates to CASSLIRQTNTEAFF.

The rearrangement uses TRBV27 and TRBJ2-3; 9 bases agree with TRBD2. V lost 3 bases to trimming and J lost 4 bases; unmatched junction nucleotides: 5. The germline CDR1 and CDR2 sequences are MNHEY and SMNVEV (reference sequence). The CDR3 length is 15 residues. CDR3 coding DNA: TGTGCCAGCAGTTTGGCTAGCGGGGCCCCAGATACGCAGTATTTT. Translation: CASSLASGAPDTQYF.

The chain links TRBV19 to TRBJ2-2, with 8 positions matching TRBD1. Germline loops: CDR1 LNHDA, CDR2 SQIVND (reference sequence). V gave up 11 bases and J gave up 6 bases; unmatched junction bases: 8. The CDR3 runs 13 residues. CDR3 bases: TGTGCCGGCGGACAGGGTGGGGCCGGGGAGCTGTTTTTT. Its translation is CAGGQGGAGELFF.

The V call is TRBV7-9, the J call TRBJ2-1; D is uncertain. The germline gives CDR1 SEHNR, CDR2 FQNEAQ (reference sequence). The ends were cut back, 5 bases at V and 4 bases at J, with 9 bases in the middle. This CDR3 is 13 amino acids long. The CDR3 here is CASSSPSYNEQFF. The CDR3 nucleotides read TGTGCCAGCAGCAGTCCGAGTTACAATGAGCAGTTCTTC.

V and J are TRBV15 and TRBJ2-1; TRBD1 or TRBD2 may be the D gene (5 bases each). This CDR3 has 15 amino acids. The germline V and J ends were trimmed by 5 bases and 0 bases, with 11 bases remaining between them. Germline V gene sequence: CDR1 LNHNV, CDR2 YYDKDF (reference sequence). CDR3 amino acids: CATSGTRGSYNEQFF. The CDR3, as DNA: TGTGCCACCAGCGGTACTAGGGGCTCCTACAATGAGCAGTTCTTC.

The V gene is TRBV7-2, the J gene TRBJ2-5, with D hard to call. The J call is in doubt because the DNA end fits TRBJ2-7 better. CDR1 is SGHTA and CDR2 is FQGNSA in the germline V gene. CDR3 length equals 13 residues. DNA of the CDR3: TGTGCCAGCAGCGACCGAGATAGCTACGAGCAGTACTTC. Encoded protein: CASSDRDSYEQYF.

The CDR3 nucleotides read TGTGCCAGCAGCTTGGCCAGCCTGAACACTGAAGCTTTCTTT. It encodes CASSLASLNTEAFF. The chain joins TRBV5-4 to TRBJ1-1; no reliable D call. Per the germline V gene, CDR1 is SGHNT and CDR2 is YYREEE (reference sequence). V was shortened by 0 bases and J by 0 bases, with 6 bases between the two germline ends. The CDR3 is made up of 14 amino acids.

CDR3 coding DNA: TGTGCCAGCAGCCTTACAGACTCTGGGGCCAACGTCCTGACTTTC. As protein: CASSLTDSGANVLTF. V is TRBV5-5 and J is TRBJ2-6; D is ambiguous. The CDR3 contains 15 residues. V lost 4 bases to trimming and J lost 0 bases, with 8 bases between them. CDR1 is SGHKS and CDR2 is YYEKEE in the germline V gene (reference sequence).

This chain joins TRBV6-1 and TRBJ2-7; perhaps TRBD2 as D (5 bases). This CDR3 has 13 residues. Germline CDR1 is MNHNS and CDR2 is SASEGT. The V gene lost 4 bases and the J gene lost 3 bases, with 10 bases spanning the gap. The CDR3 reads CASSADGLYEQYF. CDR3 DNA sequence: TGTGCCAGCAGTGCGGACGGACTCTACGAGCAGTACTTC.

The V gene is TRBV6-1, the J gene TRBJ1-5; D remains ambiguous. The CDR3 has 13 amino acids. The germline V gene encodes CDR1 MNHNS and CDR2 SASEGT. V was clipped by 1 base and J by 6 bases, with 7 bases between them. CDR3 loop: CASSEGGGQPQHF. CDR3 in DNA: TGTGCCAGCAGTGAAGGAGGTGGTCAGCCCCAGCATTTT.

The chain recombines TRBV4-3 with TRBJ2-5, with a possible D match to TRBD2 (6 bases). V gave up 1 base and J gave up 4 bases, with 13 bases separating them. The CDR3 runs 15 residues. CDR1 and CDR2 from the germline V gene are LGHNA and YSLEER. The CDR3 DNA reads as TGCGCCAGCAGCCAAGCAGGGCAGGGAGGAGAGACCCAGTACTTC. Protein sequence: CASSQAGQGGETQYF.

The rearrangement joins TRBV7-3 to TRBJ1-1; D call uncertain. The CDR3 extends over 13 amino acids. Germline V gene sequence: CDR1 SGHTA, CDR2 FQGTGA. Deletions cut 2 bases from V and 8 bases from J, with 12 bases between. The CDR3, as DNA: TGTGCCAGCAGCTTAGATCCGCTTCAAGAAGCTTTCTTT. This codes for CASSLDPLQEAFF.

The chain has TRBV11-2 and TRBJ1-2, with 11 positions matching TRBD1. The junction had 6 bases not matched to a gene; V was cut back by 4 bases and J by 8 bases. Germline V gene data show CDR1 as SGHAT and CDR2 as FQNNGV. The CDR3 consists of 14 residues. CDR3 residues: CASSSLDRGQGYTF. In DNA, the CDR3 is TGTGCCAGCAGCTCGCTGGACAGGGGGCAAGGCTACACCTTC.

Of note for this clone: Other DNA variants within this sample encode the same CDR3. V gene TRBV7-9 combines with J gene TRBJ2-7, with D unclear. Germline V gene sequence: CDR1 SEHNR, CDR2 FQNEAQ (reference sequence). Between the trimmed V and J ends, which lost 5 bases and 2 bases, there was a span of 7 bases. The CDR3 spans 12 residues. This chain's CDR3 is CASSLVAYEQYF. CDR3 nucleotides: TGTGCCAGCAGCCTAGTGGCCTACGAGCAGTACTTC.

The chain is built from TRBV2 and TRBJ1-1; D call uncertain. Trimming removed 6 bases from V and 5 bases from J, with 13 bases in between. The germline V gene encodes CDR1 SNHLY and CDR2 FYNNEI. The CDR3 extends over 13 amino acids. The CDR3 here is CASRGSSGTEAFF. For the CDR3, the DNA is TGTGCCAGCAGAGGGTCCTCGGGGACTGAAGCTTTCTTT.

V is TRBV4-1 and J is TRBJ1-5; D unclear. CDR3 size: 15 residues. Germline CDR1 is MGHRA and CDR2 is YSYEKL. V lost 0 bases to trimming and J lost 2 bases, with 8 bases between them. The CDR3: CASSQEMVGNQPQHF. The CDR3 bases are TGCGCCAGCAGCCAAGAGATGGTAGGCAATCAGCCCCAGCATTTT.

The rearrangement joins TRBV7-9 to TRBJ2-7; no firm D call. The V end lost 5 bases, the J end lost 7 bases, and 9 bases lay between the germline ends. Germline assignment: CDR1 SEHNR and CDR2 FQNEAQ (reference sequence). The CDR3 length is 11 residues. The CDR3: CASSPAGEQYF. The CDR3 bases are TGTGCCAGCAGCCCGGCTGGGGAGCAGTACTTC. Full variable domain (outside the CDR3, taken from reference TRBV7-9 and TRBJ2-7): DTGVSQNPRHKITKRGQNVTFRCDPISEHNRLYWYRQTLGQGPEFLTYFQNEAQLEKSRLLSDRFSAERPKGSFSTLEIQRTEQGDSAMYLCASSPAGEQYFGPGTRLTVT.

The rearrangement joins TRBV19 to TRBJ1-5; D might be TRBD1 (5 bases). This CDR3 contains 13 residues. Per the germline V gene, CDR1 is LNHDA and CDR2 is SQIVND (reference sequence). Trimming cost V 7 bases and J 2 bases, with 9 bases left between them. CDR3 bases: TGTGCCAGTACCTTGGGGGGCAATCAGCCCCAGCATTTT. Amino acid sequence: CASTLGGNQPQHF. Complete variable domain (other parts from reference TRBV19 and TRBJ1-5): DGGITQSPKYLFRKEGQNVTLSCEQNLNHDAMYWYRQDPGQGLRLIYYSQIVNDFQKGDIAEGYSVSREKKESFPLTVTSAQKNPTAFYLCASTLGGNQPQHFGDGTRLSIL.

The rearrangement joins TRBV4-2 to TRBJ2-2; D is undetermined. This CDR3 region has 15 residues. Germline-derived CDR1 and CDR2 are LGHNA and YNFKEQ. V lost 1 base to trimming and J lost 2 bases, with 8 bases between them. As DNA, the CDR3 is TGTGCCAGCAGCCAAGGGATGGGTAACACCGGGGAGCTGTTTTTT. Translation: CASSQGMGNTGELFF.

The J gene is TRBJ1-1, the V gene TRBV11-2, with 8 bases that match TRBD1. V gave up 5 bases and J gave up 4 bases; unmatched junction bases: 3. This CDR3 spans 13 amino acids. Germline V gives CDR1 SGHAT, CDR2 FQNNGV. The CDR3 nucleotides read TGTGCCAGCAGCCATACAGGGGGCACTGAAGCTTTCTTT. The encoded protein is CASSHTGGTEAFF.

The chain links TRBV11-2 to TRBJ2-2; TRBD1 or TRBD2 may be the D gene (6 bases each). This CDR3 has 15 amino acids. The V gene's germline CDR1 is SGHAT and CDR2 FQNNGV. Trimming pared 1 base from V and 3 bases from J, leaving 9 bases between. As DNA, the CDR3 is TGTGCCAGCAGCTTAGCGGGGGCCCACACCGGGGAGCTGTTTTTT. Translated, it gives CASSLAGAHTGELFF.